These 5 T cell receptor beta chains originate from one sample sequenced in a study of Ad26.COV2.S vaccination and SARS-CoV-2 variants. Sequencing was performed with immunoSEQ multiplex PCR; in TCRdb, only in-frame clones are kept and a portion is missing. The table records about 350,000 clones, about 88% of them present only once. Treatment specified: 15 to 20 received Ad26.COV2.S at low or high dose, single or two shots; about 5 received placebo; per-sample allocation not given. Sampling occurred on day 63 after the first vaccine or placebo injection. The sample here was peripheral blood, taken in a trial of Ad26.COV2.S vaccine versus placebo. All receptors derive from a person aged 18-65 years who received the Ad26.COV2.S COVID-19 vaccine or a placebo.

J is TRBJ2-1 and V is TRBV5-1; D is unresolved. V gave up 0 bases and J gave up 10 bases, with 11 bases separating them. The CDR3 spans 13 residues. Germline V CDR1 and CDR2: SGHRS, YFSETQ. Here the CDR3 reads CASSLELRAEQFF. CDR3 sequence (DNA): TGCGCCAGCAGCTTGGAATTGAGAGCGGAGCAGTTCTTC.

The chain employs TRBV14 and TRBJ1-1; D is undetermined. Looked up from germline, CDR1 is SGHDN and CDR2 is FVKESK. This CDR3 has 13 residues. V lost 1 base and J 5 bases, leaving 8 bases between the germline ends. The CDR3 region is CASSQGQGTEAFF. The CDR3 region has the DNA TGTGCCAGCAGCCAAGGGCAAGGTACTGAAGCTTTCTTT. Full variable domain (outside the CDR3, taken from reference TRBV14 and TRBJ1-1): EAGVTQFPSHSVIEKGQTVTLRCDPISGHDNLYWYRRVMGKEIKFLLHFVKESKQDESGMPNNRFLAERTGGTYSTLKVQPAELEDSGVYFCASSQGQGTEAFFGQGTRLTVV.

The chain has TRBV5-5 and TRBJ2-3; no reliable D call. The germline V and J ends were trimmed by 6 bases and 4 bases, with 9 bases remaining between them. This CDR3 is built from 12 residues. Germline CDR1 and CDR2: SGHKS and YYEKEE (reference sequence). The CDR3 DNA is TGTGCCAGCAACCCAGAGGCAGATACGCAGTATTTT. It encodes CASNPEADTQYF.

The V gene is TRBV6-2 or TRBV6-3, the J gene TRBJ2-1, with 7 bases fitting TRBD2. This CDR3 has 14 residues. The V and J ends lost 0 bases and 7 bases, in that order; junction bases with no gene match: 3. Germline V gene lookup returns CDR1 MNHEY and CDR2 SVGEGT. This chain's CDR3 is CASSYSGEGNEQFF. In nucleotides, the CDR3 is TGTGCCAGCAGTTACTCCGGGGAGGGGAATGAGCAGTTCTTC.

The chain is built from TRBV7-9 and TRBJ2-1; TRBD2 matches at 14 bases. V trimming: 5 bases; J trimming: 5 bases; junction bases outside the gene matches: 14. CDR3 size: 19 residues. Germline V lookup: CDR1 SEHNR, CDR2 FQNEAQ (reference sequence). CDR3 in amino acids: CASSPGLAGADPWNNEQFF. The CDR3 bases are TGTGCCAGCAGCCCGGGACTAGCGGGAGCTGATCCCTGGAACAATGAGCAGTTCTTC.